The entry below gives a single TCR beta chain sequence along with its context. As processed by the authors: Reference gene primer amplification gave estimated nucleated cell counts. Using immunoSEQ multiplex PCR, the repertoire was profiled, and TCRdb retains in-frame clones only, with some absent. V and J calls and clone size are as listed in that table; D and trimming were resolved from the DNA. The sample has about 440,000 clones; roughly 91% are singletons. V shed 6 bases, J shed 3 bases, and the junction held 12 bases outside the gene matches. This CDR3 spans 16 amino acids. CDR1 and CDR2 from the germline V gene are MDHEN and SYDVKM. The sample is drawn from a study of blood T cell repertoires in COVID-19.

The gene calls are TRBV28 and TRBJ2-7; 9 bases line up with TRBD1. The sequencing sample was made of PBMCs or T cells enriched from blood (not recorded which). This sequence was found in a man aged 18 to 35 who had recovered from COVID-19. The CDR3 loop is CASSPPPGQGSYEQYF. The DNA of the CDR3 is TGTGCCAGCAGCCCCCCACCGGGACAGGGTAGCTACGAGCAGTACTTC.